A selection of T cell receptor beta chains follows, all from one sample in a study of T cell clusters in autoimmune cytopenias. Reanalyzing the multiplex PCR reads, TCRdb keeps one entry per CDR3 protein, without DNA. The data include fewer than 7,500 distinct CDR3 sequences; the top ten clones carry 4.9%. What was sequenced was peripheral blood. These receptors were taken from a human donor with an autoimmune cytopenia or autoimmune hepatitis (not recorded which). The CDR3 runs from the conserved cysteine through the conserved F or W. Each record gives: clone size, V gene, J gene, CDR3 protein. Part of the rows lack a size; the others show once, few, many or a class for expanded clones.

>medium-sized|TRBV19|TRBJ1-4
CASRPGPATNEKLFF
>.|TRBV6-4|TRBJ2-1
CASSEDEQGANEQFF
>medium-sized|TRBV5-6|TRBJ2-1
CASSLETPEQFF
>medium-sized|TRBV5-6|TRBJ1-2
CASSLEGNGYTF
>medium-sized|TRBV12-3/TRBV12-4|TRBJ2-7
CASTHATGPYEQYF
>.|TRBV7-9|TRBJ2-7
CASSRLGGVNEQYF
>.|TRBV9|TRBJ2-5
CASSVAQGKETQYF
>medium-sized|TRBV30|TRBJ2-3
CAWSYGTDTQYF
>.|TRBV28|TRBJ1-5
CASSPSGGRHQPQHF
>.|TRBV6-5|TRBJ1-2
CASSYRLGGRPYGYTF
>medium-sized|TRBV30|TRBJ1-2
CAWIHEGQNYGYTF
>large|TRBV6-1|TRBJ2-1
CASSELGFSYNEQFF
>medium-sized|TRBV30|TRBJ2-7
CAWRAGRGEQYF
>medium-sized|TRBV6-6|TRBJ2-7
CASRVGHGVRYEQYF
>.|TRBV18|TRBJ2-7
CASSPPASYEQYF
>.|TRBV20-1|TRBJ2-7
CSARVGGRSDYEQYF
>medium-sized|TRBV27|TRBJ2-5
CASSLSTPPRLAGWRETQYF
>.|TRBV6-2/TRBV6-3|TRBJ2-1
CASSYGTSSYNEQFF
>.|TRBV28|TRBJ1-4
CASSLGSANEKLFF
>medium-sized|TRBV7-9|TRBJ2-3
CASSTAGTDTQYF
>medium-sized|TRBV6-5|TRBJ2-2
CASSYSSRFTGELFF
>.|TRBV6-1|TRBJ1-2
CASKREAGYGYTF